This TCR beta chain was documented in a study of cytomegalovirus exposure and HLA in healthy donors. V lost 3 bases and J lost 5; bases outside the gene matches: 13. Germline-derived CDR1 and CDR2 are MNHEY and SMNVEV (reference sequence). The CDR3 consists of 17 residues. About this clone: Its antigen is undetermined.

Whole-study results and caveats: Reported performance of the classifier showed diagnosis of cytomegalovirus status with high specificity and sensitivity. Immune exposure information available was restricted to CMV serostatus.

As for the donors, each was a healthy bone marrow donor. The PCR was carried out with 60 Vbeta primers and 13 Jbeta primers. Sequenced by immunoSEQ multiplex PCR; TCRdb stores in-frame clones only, minus some. The sample's table shows roughly 78,000 clones. The clonotype was recovered from a boy aged 5-17 years in good health and CMV-seronegative. Input material: PBMCs. The chain links TRBV27 to TRBJ2-1, with 7 bases identical to TRBD2. The CDR3 region has the DNA TGTGCCAGCAGTTTTGCCGGGACTAACCCACATGACAATGAGCAGTTCTTC. This codes for CASSFAGTNPHDNEQFF.